This is a list of T cell receptor beta chains from one sample in a study of early T cells in non-severe SARS-CoV-2 infection. TCRdb recomputed calls from the 5' RACE reads with MiXCR, one row per CDR3 protein. The profile covers about 26,000 distinct CDR3 sequences, with 3.5% to 4.5% appearing a single time and 5.6% taken by the ten largest. The material sequenced was whole blood. Source of these receptors: an adult who was a healthcare worker with PCR-confirmed SARS-CoV-2 infection or an uninfected control (not recorded which). Both conserved end residues are part of each CDR3. Each record gives: V gene, J gene, clone size, CDR3 length, D gene, CDR3 protein, CDR3 DNA. A D gene is named only where the DNA matches it firmly. Expanded clones get a size class; other rows say once, few or many, or leave the size out.

>TRBV15|TRBJ1-4|many|18|.
CATSRPLKGGSTNEKLFF
TGTGCCACCAGCAGACCTCTGAAAGGGGGTTCAACTAATGAAAAACTGTTTTTT
>TRBV15|TRBJ1-2|many|17|.
CATSRPMATGSHHGYTF
TGTGCCACCAGCAGGCCCATGGCAACAGGGAGTCACCATGGCTACACCTTC
>TRBV3-1|TRBJ2-7|many|19|TRBD2
CASSQGPLAAGLPSYEQYF
TGTGCCAGCAGCCAAGGCCCGCTAGCGGCGGGCCTACCTTCCTACGAGCAGTACTTC
>TRBV7-3|TRBJ2-5|many|13|.
CASSFREGETQYF
TGTGCCAGCAGCTTCCGGGAAGGGGAGACCCAGTACTTC
>TRBV20-1|TRBJ1-4|few|13|.
CSARGGFNEKLFF
TGCAGTGCTAGGGGGGGGTTTAATGAAAAACTGTTTTTT
>TRBV18|TRBJ1-5|many|12|.
CATADRNQPQHF
TGTGCCACCGCGGACCGGAATCAGCCCCAGCATTTT
>TRBV30|TRBJ1-2|many|9|.
CAFGYGYTF
TGTGCCTTTGGGTATGGCTACACCTTC
>TRBV7-2|TRBJ1-2|many|13|TRBD1
CASSSTTGVGYTF
TGTGCCAGCAGCTCTACGACAGGGGTCGGCTACACCTTC
>TRBV9|TRBJ2-3|many|14|.
CASSVTGSTDTQYF
TGTGCCAGCAGCGTAACAGGGAGCACAGATACGCAGTATTTT
>TRBV3-1|TRBJ2-7|many|14|TRBD1
CASSQGDRFYEQYF
TGTGCCAGCAGCCAGGGGGACAGGTTCTACGAGCAGTACTTC
>TRBV7-2|TRBJ1-2|many|15|TRBD1
CASSFIAGTGDGYTF
TGTGCCAGCAGCTTCATTGCTGGGACAGGGGACGGCTACACCTTC
>TRBV6-2/TRBV6-3|TRBJ2-2|.|13|.
CASSYVNTGELFF
TGTGCCAGCAGCTACGTGAACACCGGGGAGCTGTTTTTT
>TRBV18|TRBJ2-7|.|14|.
CASSPATTTYEQYF
TGTGCCAGCTCACCTGCGACAACTACCTACGAGCAGTACTTC
>TRBV6-2/TRBV6-3|TRBJ1-5|many|13|TRBD1
CASRDRTGQPQHF
TGTGCCAGCAGGGACAGGACGGGGCAGCCCCAGCATTTT
>TRBV5-1|TRBJ2-3|many|13|TRBD2
CASSGLAVDTQYF
TGCGCCAGCAGCGGACTAGCGGTGGATACGCAGTATTTT
>TRBV3-2|TRBJ1-1|.|21|.
CASSQVSQGGLRWVMNTEAFF
TGTGCCAGCAGCCAAGTTTCACAGGGCGGCCTACGGTGGGTAATGAACACTGAAGCTTTCTTT
>TRBV7-9|TRBJ2-5|many|14|TRBD1
CASSLQGAEETQYF
TGTGCCAGCAGCTTACAGGGGGCGGAAGAGACCCAGTACTTC
>TRBV5-1|TRBJ2-3|many|13|TRBD2
CASSSTTSGGKYF
TGCGCCAGCAGCTCTACGACTAGCGGGGGAAAGTATTTT
>TRBV4-1|TRBJ1-2|many|11|.
CASSQGLGYTF
TGCGCCAGCAGCCAAGGTCTCGGCTACACCTTC
>TRBV2|TRBJ2-2|many|13|.
CASSGQNTGELFF
TGTGCCAGTTCGGGACAAAACACCGGGGAGCTGTTTTTT
>TRBV27|TRBJ2-7|many|15|.
CASSLSGWGTYEQYF
TGTGCCAGCAGTTTATCAGGCTGGGGGACCTACGAGCAGTACTTC
>TRBV6-1|TRBJ2-3|few|13|.
CASTDGDTDTQYF
TGTGCCAGCACCGACGGGGACACAGATACGCAGTATTTT
>TRBV15|TRBJ2-1|many|17|TRBD2
CATSRDSPGGFYNEQFF
TGTGCCACCAGCAGAGATAGCCCGGGGGGTTTCTACAATGAGCAGTTCTTC
>TRBV5-1|TRBJ2-3|.|16|TRBD2
CASSSGLAGITDTQYF
TGCGCCAGCAGCTCGGGACTAGCGGGGATCACAGATACGCAGTATTTT
>TRBV7-3|TRBJ1-6|many|13|.
CASSRGQNSPLHF
TGTGCCAGCAGCCGCGGACAGAATTCACCCCTCCACTTT
>TRBV6-6|TRBJ2-2|many|15|.
CASSYSSRNTGELFF
TGTGCCAGCAGTTACTCCTCCCGCAACACCGGGGAGCTGTTTTTT
>TRBV29-1|TRBJ2-1|many|16|.
CSVEDRGGGSINEQFF
TGCAGCGTTGAAGATCGAGGAGGGGGCTCCATCAATGAGCAGTTCTTC
>TRBV14|TRBJ2-7|many|16|TRBD1
CASSQWGKTGAYEQYF
TGTGCCAGCAGCCAATGGGGGAAGACAGGGGCCTACGAGCAGTACTTC
>TRBV21-1|TRBJ2-1|many|11|.
CASSKENEQFF
TGTGCCAGCAGCAAGGAGAATGAGCAGTTCTTC
>TRBV2|TRBJ2-1|many|11|.
CASSPGGEQFF
TGTGCCAGCAGTCCCGGGGGTGAGCAGTTCTTC
>TRBV3-1|TRBJ2-4|.|16|.
CASSQEGSPGRNIQYF
TGTGCCAGCAGCCAAGAAGGAAGCCCGGGAAGGAACATTCAGTACTTC
>TRBV6-1|TRBJ1-5|many|15|.
CASRIPDSLNQPQHF
TGTGCCAGCAGGATCCCGGACAGTCTTAATCAGCCCCAGCATTTT
>TRBV12-3/TRBV12-4|TRBJ1-2|many|12|.
CASSLGGNGYTF
TGTGCCAGCAGTTTAGGGGGTAATGGCTACACCTTC
>TRBV11-2|TRBJ2-7|many|15|.
CASRQPGRTFSEQYF
TGTGCCAGCAGGCAGCCGGGACGGACCTTCTCCGAGCAGTACTTC
>TRBV3-1|TRBJ2-6|many|15|.
CASSQHVSGANVLTF
TGTGCCAGCAGCCAACACGTCTCTGGGGCCAACGTCCTGACTTTC
>TRBV20-1|TRBJ1-1|many|14|.
CSSPQRDMNTEAFF
TGCAGTTCACCCCAGAGGGACATGAACACTGAAGCTTTCTTT
>TRBV20-1|TRBJ1-1|medium-sized|14|TRBD1
CSARVTGGNTEAFF
TGCAGTGCTAGGGTGACAGGGGGTAACACTGAAGCTTTCTTT
>TRBV7-2|TRBJ2-7|many|13|.
CASSLKDFYEQYF
TGTGCCAGCAGCTTAAAAGATTTCTACGAGCAGTACTTC
>TRBV5-6|TRBJ1-3|.|19|TRBD1
CASSLAGGTGSLRGNTIYF
TGTGCCAGCAGCTTGGCCGGAGGGACAGGGAGCCTCCGAGGAAACACCATATATTTT
>TRBV12-3/TRBV12-4|TRBJ1-1|many|15|.
CASSQTESMNTEAFF
TGTGCCAGCAGTCAGACCGAGTCTATGAACACTGAAGCTTTCTTT
>TRBV28|TRBJ2-7|many|13|.
CASSDGSSYEQYF
TGTGCCAGCAGCGACGGGAGCTCCTACGAGCAGTACTTC
>TRBV4-1|TRBJ2-1|many|14|.
CASSQVRTVNEQFF
TGCGCCAGCAGCCAAGTTAGGACAGTTAATGAGCAGTTCTTC
>TRBV18|TRBJ1-2|many|13|.
CASSPGRDYGYTF
TGTGCCAGCTCACCAGGACGGGACTATGGCTACACCTTC
>TRBV5-5|TRBJ1-6|many|14|TRBD1
CASSLGQGGSPLHF
TGTGCCAGCTCCCTCGGACAGGGAGGATCACCCCTCCACTTT
>TRBV6-2/TRBV6-3|TRBJ1-6|few|14|TRBD1
CASTRTGYNSPLHF
TGTGCCAGCACTCGGACAGGATACAATTCACCCCTCCACTTT
>TRBV30|TRBJ1-6|many|16|.
CAWSDRRNSYNSPLHF
TGTGCCTGGAGCGACAGGAGAAACTCCTATAATTCACCCCTCCACTTT
>TRBV20-1|TRBJ2-7|.|12|.
CSATSDGYEQYF
TGCAGTGCTACCTCGGACGGCTACGAGCAGTACTTC
>TRBV12-3/TRBV12-4|TRBJ2-1|.|14|.
CASKGQRVNNEQFF
TGTGCCAGCAAGGGGCAGCGGGTCAACAATGAGCAGTTCTTC
>TRBV5-1|TRBJ2-1|many|18|TRBD2
CASSSGTSGGVSYNEQFF
TGCGCCAGCAGCTCCGGGACTAGCGGGGGGGTCTCCTACAATGAGCAGTTCTTC
>TRBV4-1|TRBJ2-7|many|15|TRBD1
CASSQDIGTGYEQYF
TGCGCCAGCAGCCAAGACATCGGGACAGGGTACGAGCAGTACTTC
>TRBV7-3|TRBJ2-4|many|18|TRBD2
CASSAPPGLAPSKNIQYF
TGTGCCAGCAGCGCCCCTCCGGGACTAGCCCCCTCCAAAAACATTCAGTACTTC
>TRBV11-2|TRBJ2-3|many|16|TRBD2
CASRLPSGGSPDTQYF
TGTGCCAGCAGGCTACCTAGCGGGGGCTCCCCAGATACGCAGTATTTT
>TRBV5-6|TRBJ2-3|many|16|TRBD2
CASSLGLAGGSDTQYF
TGTGCCAGCAGCTTAGGACTAGCGGGGGGGTCAGATACGCAGTATTTT